This T cell receptor (beta chain) was found in a study of blood T cells in healthy people across ages (dated by TCRdb to the mid-2010s). Regarding the complete study: In model experiments, template switching captured about one uniquely barcoded TCR beta cDNA molecule for every two T cells. To track age-related changes in TCR beta repertoire diversity, the study relied on deep sequencing normalized with unique cDNA molecular identifiers. Donors were grouped into four age groups: young (average 16 years), middle-aged (39), aged (approximately 58) and long-lived (about 82). The study analyzed two additional independent replicas of 1 million unique cDNA reads from the same blood draw for two donors, one aged 18 to 30 and one aged 80 or older. Paper-wide results and their limitations: The CMV infection status of donors was not known, potentially confounding age-related changes in expanded clonotypes. As age increased, observed TCR beta diversity per million T cells dropped in a roughly linear way, and a significant reduction was already evident by age around 41. Since profiling was done on bulk unsorted PBMCs, naive and antigen-experienced compartments could not be conclusively compared. There was a strong correlation between observed TCR beta diversity and the percentage of naive T cells measured by flow cytometry. Compared with the aged group, more naive CD4+ T cells, fewer expanded clones and increased TCR diversity were shown by the long-lived group, suggesting age selection. Estimates of total diversity from one million sequenced T cells were regarded as lower bounds and underestimates.

Library preparation employed 5' RACE. TCRdb records Illumina HiSeq 2500 as the sequencer. The second PCR ran for roughly 7 to 11 cycles and used a J-beta primer mix along with a sample-barcoded 5' primer. A template-switch 5' adaptor carrying 12 random nucleotides introduced a unique molecular identifier onto each TCR beta cDNA molecule. Each sample yielded at least 2.5 million CDR3-containing paired-end reads. First-strand cDNA was synthesized from all RNA with the Mint cDNA synthesis kit, primed by a TRBC-specific oligonucleotide. All cDNA was treated with uracil-DNA glycosylase and then went through a first 18-cycle PCR with the universal primers M1SS and BC2_uni_R. On the study's bioinformatics: For normalization, 1 million high-quality reads were randomly selected from each sample, with every read carrying a distinct molecular identifier. Reads with shared molecular identifiers were discarded instead of being binned into consensus sequences. CDR3 identification, clonotype clustering and error correction used MiTCR with a Q25 quality threshold and the strictest error-elimination algorithm. A nonparametric unseen species model using Euler transformation provided a lower-bound estimate of total TCR beta diversity. Using fastp trimming at Q25 and MiXCR clonotype assembly, TCRdb reanalyzed the public sequencing data and kept in-frame beta chains. Each CDR3 protein appears once, grouped with its most common genes and DNA. TCRdb's processing, not the study's, gives the V and J calls here. Across this sample there are roughly 1 million distinct CDR3 sequences, with approximately 25% seen only once. Approximately 0.79% of the sample goes to the ten largest clones.

The 35 to 40 donors, aged about 6 to 95 years, were systemically healthy Caucasian individuals from Russia. Each donor gave ten milliliters of peripheral blood, collected into EDTA-treated Vacutainer tubes. Ficoll-Paque density-gradient centrifugation was used to isolate PBMCs, with at least 7 million per sample. Total RNA was extracted from PBMCs with Trizol reagent, with at least 5.5 micrograms obtained per sample. Naive CD45RAhigh/CD27high T cell percentages were measured by flow cytometry on a PBMC aliquot from every donor. In the case of this clonotype: Its cognate antigen has yet to be identified. No base-level quality is on record; no much larger clone is a single base apart.

These data are also associated with another study on T cells of mothers and their children. In that second paper, the authors write: Nine systemically healthy Caucasian individuals, comprising three mothers and their six children, were included as donors. cDNA synthesis consumed the entire amount of extracted RNA, loaded at about 1.5 ug RNA in each 15 ul reaction. In the second PCR, sample barcodes and 2-4 random nucleotides were introduced via the M1S primer. Over 8 million TCR beta CDR3 reads were obtained for each mother, and around 3 million reads were obtained for each child. Thymic selection shapes the output of TCR recombination in a similar way in related and unrelated pairs, and inherited differences have a minor effect. Normalized repertoire overlap was always found to be slightly, but never significantly, higher in related mother-child pairs than in unrelated mother-child pairs. With a sensitivity of approximately 100 clones per million clonotypes, no persistent microchimeric T cell clones were detected. To look for features that set related mother-child pairs apart from unrelated individuals, the researchers ran deep NGS to compare the TCR beta repertoires of mothers and children. On average, the children were roughly 10 +/- 4 years old, while the mothers were approximately 41 +/- 4 years old. After adapter ligation was performed with NEBNext reagents, the libraries were sequenced on an Illumina HiSeq 2000 with 100+100 nt paired-end reads. To avoid cross-contamination, the mother libraries and the child libraries were prepared a month apart and sequenced in separate runs. Each donor had between about 450,000 and 2,100,000 distinct TCR beta clonotypes identified. Naive TCR beta clonotypes were estimated from low-frequency clonotypes matched to each donor's FACS-determined naive share, without sorting.

The specimen was blood. This TCR was sampled from a girl aged 2 to 10 in good health.

The CDR3 region reads CASSLQSRRNTIYF. The DNA reads as follows: TGTGCCAGCAGCTTGCAATCCCGGAGAAACACCATATATTTT. In this chain, TRBV5-6 is recombined with TRBJ1-3; a confident D gene designation cannot be given. V loses 1 base of germline sequence and J loses 5 bases, and the interval between the two ends is 10 bases. Taken from the germline V gene, the CDR1 and CDR2 loops are SGHDT and YYEEEE. Its CDR3 holds 14 amino acids, cysteine through phenylalanine. Of all the DNA, just the CDR3 is kept, 42 bases in frame from base 1.